This entry describes one TCR beta chain. The data are from a study of blood T cell repertoires in COVID-19. For the study at large: Sites in the United States, Italy and Spain provided acute and convalescent COVID-19 samples. PBMCs, B-cell-depleted T cells, or T cells provided the cDNA or gDNA that made up the material.

The CDR3 sequence is 14 residues long. The germline V gene encodes CDR1 KGHSH and CDR2 LQKENI. The V and J ends lost 5 bases and 6 bases, in that order; junction bases with no gene match: 6. Source study methods: The authors estimated nucleated cell counts from reference gene primer amplification. Here immunoSEQ multiplex PCR was the method, and the copy in TCRdb shows in-frame clones only, minus some. V, J and clone size derive from that table, while D and trimming were established from the DNA sequence. The repertoire includes 200,000 to 250,000 clones, just under 85% of them detected once, and around 1.8% sits in the top ten.

Sequencing was done on a sample of peripheral blood. This clonotype was obtained from a woman of 80 years or more with acute or convalescent COVID-19. V and J are TRBV18 and TRBJ1-5; TRBD1 aligns across 8 bases. CDR3: CASSTGQESQPQHF. CDR3 DNA sequence: TGTGCCAGCTCAACGGGACAGGAAAGTCAGCCCCAGCATTTT.